These T cell receptor beta chains were read from a single sample in a study of beta chain features in type 1 diabetes. Repertoires were generated with immunoSEQ multiplex PCR, while TCRdb's copy carries only in-frame clones and drops some. The data contain some 220,000 clones, approximately 10% of them singletons. Sequencing was performed on central memory CD4+ T cells from blood. Receptor source: a man aged 18 to 30 in good health. The CDR3 runs from the conserved cysteine through the conserved F or W. Each record gives: J gene, clone size, V gene, D gene, CDR3 protein. The D gene is left open where the match is weak. Size tells how often a clone was seen (once, few, many) or the class of an expanded clone, and some rows leave it out.

J gene: TRBJ1-1
clone size: many
V gene: TRBV30
D gene: NA
CDR3 protein: CAWSTPFGTEAFF

J gene: TRBJ2-5
clone size: NA
V gene: TRBV4-2
D gene: NA
CDR3 protein: CASSQDGGETQYF

J gene: TRBJ1-5
clone size: NA
V gene: TRBV14
D gene: NA
CDR3 protein: CASSQMSNQPQHF

J gene: TRBJ2-3
clone size: many
V gene: TRBV7-9
D gene: NA
CDR3 protein: CASSWDSTDTQYF

J gene: TRBJ1-3
clone size: NA
V gene: TRBV7-2
D gene: NA
CDR3 protein: CASSFTTDNTIYF

J gene: TRBJ2-7
clone size: NA
V gene: TRBV6-5
D gene: TRBD1
CDR3 protein: CASGQGYEQYF

J gene: TRBJ2-5
clone size: NA
V gene: TRBV4-3
D gene: NA
CDR3 protein: CASSQERWGQNQETQYF

J gene: TRBJ2-5
clone size: NA
V gene: TRBV7-2
D gene: NA
CDR3 protein: CASSLVGETQYF

J gene: TRBJ2-7
clone size: few
V gene: TRBV18
D gene: NA
CDR3 protein: CASSPDLNYEQYF

J gene: TRBJ1-1
clone size: NA
V gene: TRBV7-2
D gene: NA
CDR3 protein: CASCPRGRGTEAFF

J gene: TRBJ2-1
clone size: NA
V gene: TRBV19
D gene: NA
CDR3 protein: CASSISGLEQFF

J gene: TRBJ2-7
clone size: NA
V gene: TRBV30
D gene: NA
CDR3 protein: CAWSDSAYEQYF

J gene: TRBJ1-1
clone size: NA
V gene: TRBV28
D gene: NA
CDR3 protein: CASGAVFQAFF

J gene: TRBJ2-5
clone size: NA
V gene: TRBV2
D gene: NA
CDR3 protein: CASGGTQETQYF

J gene: TRBJ2-1
clone size: few
V gene: TRBV6-1
D gene: NA
CDR3 protein: CASRAQLAANEQFF

J gene: TRBJ2-6
clone size: medium-sized
V gene: TRBV7-8
D gene: TRBD1
CDR3 protein: CASSARDRVLSGANVLTF

J gene: TRBJ2-7
clone size: many
V gene: TRBV7-9
D gene: NA
CDR3 protein: CASSDNRLSSYEQYF

J gene: TRBJ2-1
clone size: NA
V gene: TRBV5-4
D gene: TRBD2
CDR3 protein: CASSFGTSSYNEQFF

J gene: TRBJ2-7
clone size: few
V gene: TRBV13
D gene: NA
CDR3 protein: CASSYERFSYEQYF

J gene: TRBJ2-1
clone size: NA
V gene: TRBV6-5
D gene: TRBD2
CDR3 protein: CASSRRLAGEVEQFF

J gene: TRBJ2-1
clone size: NA
V gene: TRBV7-2
D gene: NA
CDR3 protein: CASSSRTTRTYNEQFF

J gene: TRBJ1-2
clone size: NA
V gene: TRBV19
D gene: NA
CDR3 protein: CASSIRGTVSSNYGYTF

J gene: TRBJ1-2
clone size: NA
V gene: TRBV6-1
D gene: NA
CDR3 protein: CASSELGQIYGYTF

J gene: TRBJ1-2
clone size: few
V gene: TRBV15
D gene: NA
CDR3 protein: CSTSRDGTVQSYGYTF

J gene: TRBJ2-5
clone size: few
V gene: TRBV30
D gene: NA
CDR3 protein: CAWSKGALGTQYF

J gene: TRBJ1-1
clone size: NA
V gene: TRBV5-1
D gene: NA
CDR3 protein: CASSFSGLGTEAFF

J gene: TRBJ2-1
clone size: many
V gene: TRBV30
D gene: NA
CDR3 protein: CAWNPGQRNHNEQFF

J gene: TRBJ2-7
clone size: few
V gene: TRBV7-6
D gene: TRBD1
CDR3 protein: CASSSTRTGGEQYF

J gene: TRBJ2-7
clone size: NA
V gene: TRBV7-2
D gene: NA
CDR3 protein: CASSPHSTGTREQYF

J gene: TRBJ2-3
clone size: NA
V gene: TRBV10-3
D gene: NA
CDR3 protein: CAIRGGAGPSTDTQYF

J gene: NA
clone size: NA
V gene: TRBV27
D gene: NA
CDR3 protein: CASSLYQGLTYEQYF

J gene: TRBJ2-7
clone size: NA
V gene: TRBV9
D gene: TRBD2
CDR3 protein: CASSEGLAGGEQYF

J gene: TRBJ2-1
clone size: NA
V gene: TRBV7-2
D gene: NA
CDR3 protein: CASRVDSSYNEQFF

J gene: TRBJ2-5
clone size: NA
V gene: TRBV6-5
D gene: NA
CDR3 protein: CASSYQGLRETQYF

J gene: TRBJ2-1
clone size: few
V gene: TRBV30
D gene: TRBD2
CDR3 protein: CAWSGTLAGVSYNEQFF

J gene: TRBJ1-2
clone size: few
V gene: TRBV30
D gene: NA
CDR3 protein: CAWTSTPAGYGYTF

J gene: TRBJ1-1
clone size: NA
V gene: TRBV5-1
D gene: NA
CDR3 protein: CASSLNMGPDTEAFF

J gene: TRBJ2-6
clone size: NA
V gene: TRBV7-2
D gene: NA
CDR3 protein: CASSSQGPGTSGANVLTF

J gene: TRBJ1-6
clone size: NA
V gene: TRBV6-1
D gene: TRBD1
CDR3 protein: CASRDQGDSPLHF

J gene: TRBJ2-2
clone size: NA
V gene: TRBV28
D gene: NA
CDR3 protein: CASSLSGVTGELFF

J gene: TRBJ1-2
clone size: NA
V gene: TRBV18
D gene: NA
CDR3 protein: CASSSGPGRSYGYTF

J gene: TRBJ2-1
clone size: NA
V gene: TRBV11-3
D gene: NA
CDR3 protein: CASSSNLLDEQFF

J gene: TRBJ1-2
clone size: few
V gene: TRBV7-9
D gene: TRBD1
CDR3 protein: CASLKGGTEVYGYTF

J gene: TRBJ2-3
clone size: many
V gene: TRBV4-1
D gene: NA
CDR3 protein: CASTTRELTTDTQYF